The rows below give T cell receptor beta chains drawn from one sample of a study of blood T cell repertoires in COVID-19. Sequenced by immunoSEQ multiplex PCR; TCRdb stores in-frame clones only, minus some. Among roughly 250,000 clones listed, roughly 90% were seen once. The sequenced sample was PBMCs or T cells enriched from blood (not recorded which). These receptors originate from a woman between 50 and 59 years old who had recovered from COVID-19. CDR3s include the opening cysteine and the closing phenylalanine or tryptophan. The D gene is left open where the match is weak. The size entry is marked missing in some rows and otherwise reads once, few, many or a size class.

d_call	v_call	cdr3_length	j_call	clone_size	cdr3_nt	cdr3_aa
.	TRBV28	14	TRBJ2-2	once	TGTGCCAGCAGGAATGACAGAAACACCGGGGAGCTGTTTTTT	CASRNDRNTGELFF
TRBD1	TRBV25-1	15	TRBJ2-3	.	TGTGCCAGCAGTTCGGGACAGGGGAGCACAGATACGCAGTATTTT	CASSSGQGSTDTQYF
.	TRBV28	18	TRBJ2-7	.	TGTGCCAGCAGTTTCCGGGGTGGGGGGAGCTCAGTTCGGGACGAGCAGTACTTC	CASSFRGGGSSVRDEQYF
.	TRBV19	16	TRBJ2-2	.	TGTGCCAGTAGTATGATTGCGGGAACGAACACCGGGGAGCTGTTTTTT	CASSMIAGTNTGELFF
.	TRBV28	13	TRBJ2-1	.	TGTGCCAGCAGTTTAACTCTTGGCAATGAGCAGTTCTTC	CASSLTLGNEQFF
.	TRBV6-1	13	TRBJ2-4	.	TGTGCCAGCAGTGAATCCAGGGGAACAGTTCAGTACTTC	CASSESRGTVQYF
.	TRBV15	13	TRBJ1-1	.	TGTGCCACCAGCAGTGACACTTACACTGAAGCTTTCTTT	CATSSDTYTEAFF
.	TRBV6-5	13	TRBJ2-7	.	TGTGCCAGCAGAATCAACCCGGGAATCGAGCAGTACTTC	CASRINPGIEQYF
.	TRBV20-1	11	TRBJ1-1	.	TGCAGTGCTAGAGATCGGGTTGGAGCTTTCTTT	CSARDRVGAFF
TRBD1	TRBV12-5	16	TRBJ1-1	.	TGTGCTAGTGGTCCCTGGGACAGGGGGAAGGACACTGAAGCTTTCTTT	CASGPWDRGKDTEAFF
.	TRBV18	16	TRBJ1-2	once	TGTGCCAGCTCACCAACCTCTGAGGGGGTTAACTATGGCTACACCTTC	CASSPTSEGVNYGYTF
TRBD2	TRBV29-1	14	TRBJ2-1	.	TGCAGCGTTGTCACACTAGCGGGGTACAATGAGCAGTTCTTC	CSVVTLAGYNEQFF